This T cell receptor beta chain was obtained from a study of T cell responses to AZD1222 COVID-19 vaccine. The germline V gene has CDR1 KGHSH and CDR2 LQKENI. Deletions cut 10 bases from V and 0 bases from J, with 11 bases between. The CDR3 has 13 residues. TCRdb's copy holds only in-frame clones and misses some; the assay was immunoSEQ multiplex PCR. Altogether some 86,000 clones are present, about nine tenths being singletons, with the ten largest covering less than 5.5%. The sequence was collected from an adult who received the AZD1222 COVID-19 vaccine. Here the sequenced sample was peripheral blood, taken 28 days after the second AZD1222 dose. V gene TRBV18 combines with J gene TRBJ2-3, with TRBD1 as a possible D gene (5 bases). The CDR3 nucleotides read TGTGCCACCCAGGGTGGGAGCACAGATACGCAGTATTTT. Amino acids: CATQGGSTDTQYF.